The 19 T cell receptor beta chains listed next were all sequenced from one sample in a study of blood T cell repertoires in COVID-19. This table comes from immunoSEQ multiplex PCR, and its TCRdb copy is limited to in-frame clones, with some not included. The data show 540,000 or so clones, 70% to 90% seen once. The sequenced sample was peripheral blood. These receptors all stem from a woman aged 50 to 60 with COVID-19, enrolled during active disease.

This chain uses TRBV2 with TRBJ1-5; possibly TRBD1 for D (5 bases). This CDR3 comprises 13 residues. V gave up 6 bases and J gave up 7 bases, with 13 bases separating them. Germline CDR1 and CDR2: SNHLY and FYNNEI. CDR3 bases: TGTGCCAGCAGGATAGGGGTAACGCAGCCCCAGCATTTT. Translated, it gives CASRIGVTQPQHF.

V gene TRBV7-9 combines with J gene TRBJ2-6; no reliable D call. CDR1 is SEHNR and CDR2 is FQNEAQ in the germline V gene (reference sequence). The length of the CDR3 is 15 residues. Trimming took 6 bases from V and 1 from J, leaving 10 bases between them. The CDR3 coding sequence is TGTGCCAGCAGGCTGAGAGCGTCTGGGGCCAACGTCCTGACTTTC. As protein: CASRLRASGANVLTF.

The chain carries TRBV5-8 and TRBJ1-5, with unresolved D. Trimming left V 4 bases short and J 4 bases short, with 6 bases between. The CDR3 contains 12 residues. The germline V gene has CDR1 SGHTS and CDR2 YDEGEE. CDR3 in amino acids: CASSPRNQPQHF. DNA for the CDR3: TGTGCCAGCAGCCCGAGGAATCAGCCCCAGCATTTT.

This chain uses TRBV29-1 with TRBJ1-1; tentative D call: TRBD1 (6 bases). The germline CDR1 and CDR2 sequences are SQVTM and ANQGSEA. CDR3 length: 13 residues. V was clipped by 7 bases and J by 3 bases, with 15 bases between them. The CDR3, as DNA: TGCAGCGCCCGATCGCCAGGGGACACTGAAGCTTTCTTT. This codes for CSARSPGDTEAFF.

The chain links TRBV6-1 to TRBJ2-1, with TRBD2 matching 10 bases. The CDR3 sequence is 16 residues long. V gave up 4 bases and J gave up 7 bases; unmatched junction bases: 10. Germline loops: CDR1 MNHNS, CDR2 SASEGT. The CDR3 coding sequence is TGTGCCAGCAGTGTAGGAGCGGGGGGGTCTGAGAATGAGCAGTTCTTC. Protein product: CASSVGAGGSENEQFF.

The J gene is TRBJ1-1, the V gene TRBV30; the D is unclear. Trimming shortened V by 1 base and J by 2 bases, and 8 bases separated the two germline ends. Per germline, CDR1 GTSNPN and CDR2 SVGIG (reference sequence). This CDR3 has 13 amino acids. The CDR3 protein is CAWSAEVNTEAFF. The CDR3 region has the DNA TGTGCCTGGAGTGCTGAGGTAAACACTGAAGCTTTCTTT. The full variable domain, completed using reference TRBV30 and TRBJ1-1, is SQTIHQWPATLVQPVGSPLSLECTVEGTSNPNLYWYRQAAGRGLQLLFYSVGIGQISSEVPQNLSASRPQDRQFILSSKKLLLSDSGFYLCAWSAEVNTEAFFGQGTRLTVV.

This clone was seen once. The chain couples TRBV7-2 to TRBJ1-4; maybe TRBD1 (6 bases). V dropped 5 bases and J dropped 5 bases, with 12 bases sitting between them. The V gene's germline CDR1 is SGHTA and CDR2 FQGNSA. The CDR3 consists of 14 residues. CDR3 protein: CASSTQGGNEKLFF. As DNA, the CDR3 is TGTGCCAGCAGCACACAGGGTGGGAATGAAAAACTGTTTTTT.

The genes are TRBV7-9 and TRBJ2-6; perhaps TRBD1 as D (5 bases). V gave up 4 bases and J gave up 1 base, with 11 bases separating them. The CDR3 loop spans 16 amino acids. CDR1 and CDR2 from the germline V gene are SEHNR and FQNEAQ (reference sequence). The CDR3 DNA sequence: TGTGCCAGCAGCTCGTCCAGGGCTTCTGGGGCCAACGTCCTGACTTTC. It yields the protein CASSSSRASGANVLTF. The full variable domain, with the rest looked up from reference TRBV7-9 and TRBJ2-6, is DTGVSQNPRHKITKRGQNVTFRCDPISEHNRLYWYRQTLGQGPEFLTYFQNEAQLEKSRLLSDRFSAERPKGSFSTLEIQRTEQGDSAMYLCASSSSRASGANVLTFGAGSRLTVL.

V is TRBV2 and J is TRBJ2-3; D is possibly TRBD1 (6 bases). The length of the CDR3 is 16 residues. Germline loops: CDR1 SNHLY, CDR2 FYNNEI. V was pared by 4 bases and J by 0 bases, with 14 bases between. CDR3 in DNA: TGTGCCAGCAGTGCCCCCAGGGGAAAAAGCACAGATACGCAGTATTTT. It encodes CASSAPRGKSTDTQYF.

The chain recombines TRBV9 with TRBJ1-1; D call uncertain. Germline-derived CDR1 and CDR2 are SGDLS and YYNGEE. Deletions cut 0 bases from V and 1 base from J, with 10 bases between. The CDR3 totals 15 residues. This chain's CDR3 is CASSVATGGNTEAFF. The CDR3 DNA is TGTGCCAGCAGCGTAGCTACCGGAGGGAACACTGAAGCTTTCTTT.

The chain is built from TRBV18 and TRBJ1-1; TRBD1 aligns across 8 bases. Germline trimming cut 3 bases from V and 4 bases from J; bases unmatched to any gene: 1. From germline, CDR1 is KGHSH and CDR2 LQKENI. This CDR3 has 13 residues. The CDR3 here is CASSPGQVTEAFF. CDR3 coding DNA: TGTGCCAGCTCACCGGGACAGGTCACTGAAGCTTTCTTT.

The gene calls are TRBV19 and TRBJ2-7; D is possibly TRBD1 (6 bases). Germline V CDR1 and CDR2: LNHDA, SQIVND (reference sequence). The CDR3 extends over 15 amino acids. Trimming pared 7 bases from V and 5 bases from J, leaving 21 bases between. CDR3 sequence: CASKVSPGARNEQYF. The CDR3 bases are TGTGCCAGTAAAGTGAGCCCAGGGGCGCGGAACGAGCAGTACTTC. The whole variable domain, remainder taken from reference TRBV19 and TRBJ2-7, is DGGITQSPKYLFRKEGQNVTLSCEQNLNHDAMYWYRQDPGQGLRLIYYSQIVNDFQKGDIAEGYSVSREKKESFPLTVTSAQKNPTAFYLCASKVSPGARNEQYFGPGTRLTVT.

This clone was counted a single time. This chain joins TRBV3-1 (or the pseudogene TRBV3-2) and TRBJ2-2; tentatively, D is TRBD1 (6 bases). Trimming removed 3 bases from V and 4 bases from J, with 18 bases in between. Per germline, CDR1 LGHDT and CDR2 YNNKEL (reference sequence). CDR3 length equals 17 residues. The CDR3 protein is CASSQRFYTGLTGELFF. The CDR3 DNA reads TGTGCCAGCAGCCAGCGTTTTTATACAGGGCTCACCGGGGAGCTGTTTTTT.

CDR3 in amino acids: CSVYRGLGYTF. The CDR3 bases are TGCAGCGTTTACAGGGGCCTTGGCTACACCTTC. The V gene is TRBV29-1, the J gene TRBJ1-2; 7 bases are shared with TRBD1. V lost 5 bases and J lost 7; bases outside the gene matches: 4. Germline CDR1 and CDR2: SQVTM and ANQGSEA. The CDR3 length is 11 residues.

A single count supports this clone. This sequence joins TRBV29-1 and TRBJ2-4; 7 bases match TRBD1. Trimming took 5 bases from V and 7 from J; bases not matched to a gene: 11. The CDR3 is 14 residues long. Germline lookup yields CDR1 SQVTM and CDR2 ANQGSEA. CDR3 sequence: CSVPLTGVGNIQYF. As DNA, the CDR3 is TGCAGCGTTCCCCTCACAGGGGTCGGTAACATTCAGTACTTC. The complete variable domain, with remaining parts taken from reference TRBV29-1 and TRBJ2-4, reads SAVISQKPSRDICQRGTSLTIQCQVDSQVTMMFWYRQQPGQSLTLIATANQGSEATYESGFVIDKFPISRPNLTFSTLTVSNMSPEDSSIYLCSVPLTGVGNIQYFGAGTRLSVL.

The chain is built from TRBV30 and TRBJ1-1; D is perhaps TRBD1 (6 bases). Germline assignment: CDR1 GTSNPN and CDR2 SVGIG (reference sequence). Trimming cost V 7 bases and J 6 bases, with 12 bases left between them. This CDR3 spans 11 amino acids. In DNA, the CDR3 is TGTGCCTTGAACGACAGGCCTGAAGCTTTCTTT. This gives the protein CALNDRPEAFF.

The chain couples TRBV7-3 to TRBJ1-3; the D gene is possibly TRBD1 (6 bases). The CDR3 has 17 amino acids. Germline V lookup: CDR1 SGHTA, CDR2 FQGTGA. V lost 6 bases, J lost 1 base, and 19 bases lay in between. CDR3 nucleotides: TGTGCCAGCAGGAAGATGACAGGTAGCTTTTCTGGAAACACCATATATTTT. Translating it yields CASRKMTGSFSGNTIYF.

The CDR3 DNA is TGTGCCAGCATTATGGACAGGGACTCCTACAATGAGCAGTTCTTC. Its translation: CASIMDRDSYNEQFF. The chain uses TRBV2 and TRBJ2-1, with TRBD1 matching 8 bases. The germline CDR1 and CDR2 sequences are SNHLY and FYNNEI. The CDR3 runs 15 residues. V was pared by 7 bases and J by 0 bases, with 5 bases of the junction left unmatched.

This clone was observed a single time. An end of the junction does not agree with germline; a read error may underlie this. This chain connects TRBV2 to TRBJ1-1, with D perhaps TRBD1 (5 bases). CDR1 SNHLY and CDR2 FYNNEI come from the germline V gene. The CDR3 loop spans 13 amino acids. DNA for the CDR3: TGTGCCGGCAGTGAAGCGGGGGGTTCTGAAGCTTTCTTT. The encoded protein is CAGSEAGGSEAFF.